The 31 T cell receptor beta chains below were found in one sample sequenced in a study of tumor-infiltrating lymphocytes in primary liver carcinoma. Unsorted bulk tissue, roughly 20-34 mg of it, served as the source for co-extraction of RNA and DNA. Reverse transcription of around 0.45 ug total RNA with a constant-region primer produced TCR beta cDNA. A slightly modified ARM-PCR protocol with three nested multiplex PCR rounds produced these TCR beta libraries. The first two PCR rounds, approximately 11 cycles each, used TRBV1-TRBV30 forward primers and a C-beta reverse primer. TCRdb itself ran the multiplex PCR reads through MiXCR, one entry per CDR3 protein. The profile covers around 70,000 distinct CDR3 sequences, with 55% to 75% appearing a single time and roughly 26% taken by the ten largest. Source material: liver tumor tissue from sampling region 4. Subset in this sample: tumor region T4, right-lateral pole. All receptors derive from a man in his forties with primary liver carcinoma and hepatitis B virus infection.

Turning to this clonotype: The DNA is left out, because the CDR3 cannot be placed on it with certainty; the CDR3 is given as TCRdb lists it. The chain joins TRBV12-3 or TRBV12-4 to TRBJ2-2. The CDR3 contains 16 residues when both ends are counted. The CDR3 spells CASSLYPWSNTGSCFF.

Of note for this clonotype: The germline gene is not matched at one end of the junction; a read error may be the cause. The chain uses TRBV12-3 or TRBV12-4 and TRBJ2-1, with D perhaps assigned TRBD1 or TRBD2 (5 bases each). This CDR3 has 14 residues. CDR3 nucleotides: TGTACCAGTACTACATGTCAGAGGGGCAATGAGCAGTTATTC. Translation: CTSTTCQRGNEQLF.

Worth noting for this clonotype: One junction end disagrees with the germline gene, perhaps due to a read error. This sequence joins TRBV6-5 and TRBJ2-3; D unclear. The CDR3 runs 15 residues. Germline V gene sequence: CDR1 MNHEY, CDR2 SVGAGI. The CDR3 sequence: CTSSQAGYGTDTQYF. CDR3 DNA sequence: TGTACCAGCAGCCAAGCAGGTTATGGGACAGATACGCAGTATTTT.

In DNA, the CDR3 is TGTGCCAGCAGTGAACAGCGTGCGGGAGGCCCCAAAAACATTCAGTACTTC. Amino acids: CASSEQRAGGPKNIQYF. V usage is TRBV2 and J usage is TRBJ2-4, with 8 bases that match TRBD2. This CDR3 spans 17 amino acids. Looked up from germline, CDR1 is SNHLY and CDR2 is FYNNEI. The ends lost 2 bases at V and 2 bases at J; junction bases unmatched: 8.

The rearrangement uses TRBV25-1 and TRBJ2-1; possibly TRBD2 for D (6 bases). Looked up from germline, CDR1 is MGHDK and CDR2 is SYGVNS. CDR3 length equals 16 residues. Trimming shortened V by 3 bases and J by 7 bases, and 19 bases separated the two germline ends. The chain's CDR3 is CASSDLMAGLSNEQFF. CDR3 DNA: TGTGCCAGCAGTGACCTTATGGCGGGGTTATCGAATGAGCAGTTCTTC.

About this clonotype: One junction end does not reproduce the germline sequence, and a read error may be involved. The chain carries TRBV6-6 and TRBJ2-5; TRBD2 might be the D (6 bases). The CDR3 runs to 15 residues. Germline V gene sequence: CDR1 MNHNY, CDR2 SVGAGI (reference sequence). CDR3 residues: CASCYGTGFGETQYF. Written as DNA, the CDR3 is TGTGCCAGCTGTTACGGGACTGGCTTTGGGGAGACCCAGTACTTC.

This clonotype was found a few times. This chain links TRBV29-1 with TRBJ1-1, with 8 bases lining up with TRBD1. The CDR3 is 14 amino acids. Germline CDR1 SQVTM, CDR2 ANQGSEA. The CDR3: CSVQPQGASAEAFF. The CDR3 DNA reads TGCAGTGTTCAACCCCAGGGGGCATCCGCTGAAGCTTTCTTT.

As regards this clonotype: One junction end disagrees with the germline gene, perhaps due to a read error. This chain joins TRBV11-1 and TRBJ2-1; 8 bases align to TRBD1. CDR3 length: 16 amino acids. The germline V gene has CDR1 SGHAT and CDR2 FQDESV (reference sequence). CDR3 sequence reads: CASSPILRQGTNEQSF. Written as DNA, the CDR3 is TGTGCCAGCAGTCCCATTCTTCGACAGGGGACGAATGAGCAGTCCTTC. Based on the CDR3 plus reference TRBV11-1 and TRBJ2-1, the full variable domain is EAEVAQSPRYKITEKSQAVAFWCDPISGHATLYWYRQILGQGPELLVQFQDESVVDDSQLPKDRFSAERLKGVDSTLKIQPAELGDSAMYLCASSPILRQGTNEQSFGPGTRLTVL.

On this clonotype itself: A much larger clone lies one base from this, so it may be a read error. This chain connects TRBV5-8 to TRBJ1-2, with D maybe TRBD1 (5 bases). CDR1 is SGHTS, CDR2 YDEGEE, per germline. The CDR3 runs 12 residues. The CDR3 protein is CASSSVPRGYSF. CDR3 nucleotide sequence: TGTGCCAGCAGCTCGGTCCCAAGGGGCTACTCCTTC.

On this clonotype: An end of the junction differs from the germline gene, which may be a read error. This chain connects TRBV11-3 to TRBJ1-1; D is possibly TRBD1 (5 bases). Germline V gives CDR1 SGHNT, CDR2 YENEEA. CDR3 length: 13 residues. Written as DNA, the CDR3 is TGTGTCAGCAGCTTAGCAGAGGGGACTGAAGCTTTCTTC. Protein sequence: CVSSLAEGTEAFF.

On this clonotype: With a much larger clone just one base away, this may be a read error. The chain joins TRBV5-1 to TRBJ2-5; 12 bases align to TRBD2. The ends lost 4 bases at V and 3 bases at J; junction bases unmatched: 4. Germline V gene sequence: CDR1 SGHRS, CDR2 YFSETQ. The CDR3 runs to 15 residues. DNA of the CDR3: TGCGCCAGCAGCACCAGGACTAGCGGGAAAGAGACCCAGTACTTC. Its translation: CASSTRTSGKETQYF.

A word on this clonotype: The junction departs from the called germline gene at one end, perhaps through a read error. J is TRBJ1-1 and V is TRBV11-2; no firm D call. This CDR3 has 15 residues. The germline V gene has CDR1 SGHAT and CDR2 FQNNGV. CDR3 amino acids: CASSPPQHGGTEAIF. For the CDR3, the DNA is TGTGCCAGCAGCCCTCCACAGCATGGAGGCACTGAAGCTATCTTT.

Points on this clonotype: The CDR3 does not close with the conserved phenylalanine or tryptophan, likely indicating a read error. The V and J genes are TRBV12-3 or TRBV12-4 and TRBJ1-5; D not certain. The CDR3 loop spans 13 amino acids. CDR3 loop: CASTTISNQPQHY. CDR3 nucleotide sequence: TGCGCCAGCACCACAATTAGCAATCAGCCCCAGCATTAT.

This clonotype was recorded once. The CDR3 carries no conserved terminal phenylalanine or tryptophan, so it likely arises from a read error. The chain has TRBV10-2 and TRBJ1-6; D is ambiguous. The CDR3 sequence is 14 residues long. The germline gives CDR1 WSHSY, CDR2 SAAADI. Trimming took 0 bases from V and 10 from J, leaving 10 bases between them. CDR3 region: CASSESGFGSPLHI. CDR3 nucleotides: TGCGCCAGCAGTGAGTCAGGTTTTGGATCACCCCTCCACATC.

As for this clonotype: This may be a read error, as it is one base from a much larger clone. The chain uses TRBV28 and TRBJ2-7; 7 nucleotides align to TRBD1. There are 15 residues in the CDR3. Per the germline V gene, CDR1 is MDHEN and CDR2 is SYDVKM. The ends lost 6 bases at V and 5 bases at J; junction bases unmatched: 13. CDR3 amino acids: CASSQATGLRDEQYF. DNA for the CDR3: TGTGCCAGCAGCCAGGCGACAGGGTTGAGGGACGAGCAGTACTTC.

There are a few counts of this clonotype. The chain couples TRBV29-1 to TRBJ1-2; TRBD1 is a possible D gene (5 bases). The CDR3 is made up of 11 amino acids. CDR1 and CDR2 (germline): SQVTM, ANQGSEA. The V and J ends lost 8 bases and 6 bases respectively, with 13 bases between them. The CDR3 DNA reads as TGCAGCTCGCGGGGGGGGAATGGCTACACCTTC. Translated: CSSRGGNGYTF. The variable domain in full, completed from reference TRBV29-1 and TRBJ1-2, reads SAVISQKPSRDICQRGTSLTIQCQVDSQVTMMFWYRQQPGQSLTLIATANQGSEATYESGFVIDKFPISRPNLTFSTLTVSNMSPEDSSIYLCSSRGGNGYTFGSGTRLTVV.

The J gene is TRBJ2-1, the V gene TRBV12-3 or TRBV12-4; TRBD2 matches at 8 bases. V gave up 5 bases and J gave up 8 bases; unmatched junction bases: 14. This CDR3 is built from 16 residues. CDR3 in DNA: TGTGCCAGCAGTCCGACGGGAGGGGATGCCTTCGATGAGCAGTTCTTC. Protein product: CASSPTGGDAFDEQFF.

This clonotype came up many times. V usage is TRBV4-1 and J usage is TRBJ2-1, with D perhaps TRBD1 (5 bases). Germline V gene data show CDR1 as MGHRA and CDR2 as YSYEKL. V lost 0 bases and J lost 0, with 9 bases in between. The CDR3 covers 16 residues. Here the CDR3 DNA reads TGCGCCAGCAGCCAAGACCCCCAGGGCTCCTACAATGAGCAGTTCTTC. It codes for CASSQDPQGSYNEQFF.

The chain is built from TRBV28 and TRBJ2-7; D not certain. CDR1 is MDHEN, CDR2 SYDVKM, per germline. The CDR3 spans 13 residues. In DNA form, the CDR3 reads TGTGTCCTCTCCCGCCAATTCGTCTACGAGCAGTACTTC. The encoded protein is CVLSRQFVYEQYF.

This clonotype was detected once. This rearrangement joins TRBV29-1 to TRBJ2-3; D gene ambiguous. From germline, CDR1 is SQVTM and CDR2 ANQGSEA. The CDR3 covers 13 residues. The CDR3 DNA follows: TGCAAGGTTGGCCCACCAGGCTCAGATACGCAGTATTTT. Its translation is CKVGPPGSDTQYF.

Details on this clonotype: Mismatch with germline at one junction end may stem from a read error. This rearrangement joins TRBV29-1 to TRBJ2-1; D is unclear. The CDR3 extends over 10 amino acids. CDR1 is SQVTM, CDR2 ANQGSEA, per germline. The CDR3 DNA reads TGCAGTGCCACCTACGATGAGCAGTTCTTC. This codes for CSATYDEQFF.

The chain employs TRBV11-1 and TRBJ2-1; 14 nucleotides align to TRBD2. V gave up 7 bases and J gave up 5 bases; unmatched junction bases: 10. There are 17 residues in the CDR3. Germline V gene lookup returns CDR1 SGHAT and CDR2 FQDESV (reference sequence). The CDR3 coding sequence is TGTGCCAGCACTCTGGGACTAGCGGGAGTAGTGGACAATGAGCAGTTCTTC. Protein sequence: CASTLGLAGVVDNEQFF.

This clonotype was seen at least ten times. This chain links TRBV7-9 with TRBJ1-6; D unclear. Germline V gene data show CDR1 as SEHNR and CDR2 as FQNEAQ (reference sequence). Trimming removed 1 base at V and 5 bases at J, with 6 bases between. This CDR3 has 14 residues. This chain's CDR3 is CASSLDFNNSPLHF. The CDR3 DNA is TGTGCCAGCAGCTTAGATTTCAATAATTCACCCCTCCACTTT.

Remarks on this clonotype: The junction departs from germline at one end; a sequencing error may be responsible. The CDR3 sequence: CASSLGVATSTDKQYF. CDR3 bases: TGTGCCAGTAGCTTAGGGGTAGCGACGAGCACGGATAAGCAGTATTTT. The chain links TRBV11-2 to TRBJ2-3, with D perhaps matching TRBD1 or TRBD2 (5 bases each). The CDR3 spans 16 residues. Germline V gene data show CDR1 as SGHAT and CDR2 as FQNNGV.

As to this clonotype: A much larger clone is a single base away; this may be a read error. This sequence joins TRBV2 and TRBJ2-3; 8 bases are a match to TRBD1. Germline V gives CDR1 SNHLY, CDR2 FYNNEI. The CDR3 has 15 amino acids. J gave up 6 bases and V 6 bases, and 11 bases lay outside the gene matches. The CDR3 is CASRRDRRAKDTQYF. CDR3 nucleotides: TGTGCCAGCAGGAGGGACAGGAGGGCCAAGGATACGCAGTATTTT.

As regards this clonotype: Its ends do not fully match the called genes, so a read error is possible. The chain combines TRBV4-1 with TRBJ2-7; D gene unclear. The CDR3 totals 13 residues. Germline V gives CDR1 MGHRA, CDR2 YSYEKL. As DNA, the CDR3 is TGCGCCAGCAGCCACTGGGGTTCCTACGAACAGTACTTC. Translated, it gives CASSHWGSYEQYF.

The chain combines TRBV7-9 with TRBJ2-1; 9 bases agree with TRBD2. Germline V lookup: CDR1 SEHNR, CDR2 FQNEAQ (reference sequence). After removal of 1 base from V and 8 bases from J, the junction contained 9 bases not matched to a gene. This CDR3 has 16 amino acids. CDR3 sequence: CASSLGVWREGDEQFF. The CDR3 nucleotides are TGTGCCAGCAGCTTAGGGGTCTGGCGGGAGGGCGATGAGCAGTTCTTC.

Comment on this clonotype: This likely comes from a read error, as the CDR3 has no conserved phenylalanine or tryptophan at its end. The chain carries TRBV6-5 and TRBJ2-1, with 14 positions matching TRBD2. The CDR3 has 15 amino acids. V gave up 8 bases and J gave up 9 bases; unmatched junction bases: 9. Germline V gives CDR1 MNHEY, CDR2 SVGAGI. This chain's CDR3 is CASRTTSGRVGEQFI. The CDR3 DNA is TGTGCCAGCCGGACGACTAGCGGGAGGGTCGGTGAGCAGTTCATC.

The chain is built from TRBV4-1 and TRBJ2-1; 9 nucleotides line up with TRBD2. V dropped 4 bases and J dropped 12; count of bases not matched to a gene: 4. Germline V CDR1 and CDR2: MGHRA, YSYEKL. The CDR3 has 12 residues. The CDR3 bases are TGCGCCAGCAGCCGAGCGGGAGGTGGGCAGTTCTTC. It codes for CASSRAGGGQFF.

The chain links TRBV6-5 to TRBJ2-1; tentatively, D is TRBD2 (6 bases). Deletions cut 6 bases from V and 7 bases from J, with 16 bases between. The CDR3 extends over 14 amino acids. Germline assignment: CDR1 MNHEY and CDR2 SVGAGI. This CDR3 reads CASSQREIYNEQFF. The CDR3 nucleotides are TGTGCCAGCAGCCAACGGGAGATTTATAATGAGCAGTTCTTC.

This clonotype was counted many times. In DNA form, the CDR3 reads TGTGCCATCAGTGAGTTGGACGGCGAAGCTTTCTTT. Translated, it gives CAISELDGEAFF. The V and J genes are TRBV10-3 and TRBJ1-1; D gene uncertain. V lost 1 base to trimming and J lost 8 bases, with 8 bases between them. The CDR3 is made up of 12 amino acids. Germline V gene data show CDR1 as ENHRY and CDR2 as SYGVKD.